This T cell receptor beta chain was documented in a study of cytotoxic CD8 clonotypes in ibrutinib-treated CLL. Looking at the study overall: Included were 11 relapsed/refractory and roughly 15 treatment-naive patients, of whom fewer than 18 were IGHV unmutated. Overall study results and limits: Sustained-remission patients were sampled at different times than progressing patients were.

Assay used: immunoSEQ multiplex PCR; TCRdb lists only in-frame clones, some missing. This sample carries approximately 280,000 clones, around 77% of them seen once, and the ten largest clones take about 5.3%. Trimming shortened V by 5 bases and J by 1 base, and 10 bases separated the two germline ends. Germline V gives CDR1 SQVTM, CDR2 ANQGSEA. CDR3 length equals 13 residues. With respect to this clone: The antigen remains undetermined.

This chain connects TRBV29-1 to TRBJ2-3, with D possibly being TRBD1 or TRBD2 (6 bases each). The sequence derives from a human donor with chronic lymphocytic leukemia. The sample consisted of PBMCs, taken at disease progression, from a patient treated with ibrutinib. The CDR3 region has the DNA TGCAGCGTTAGGGGGGTCGGCACAGATACGCAGTATTTT. It translates to CSVRGVGTDTQYF.